A single sample is the source of the 3 T cell receptor beta chains below, sequenced in a study of Ad26.COV2.S vaccination and SARS-CoV-2 variants. The repertoire was sequenced with immunoSEQ multiplex PCR; TCRdb's copy has only in-frame clones and lacks some. The sample comprises over 400,000 clones, 80% to 95% of which are singletons, and more than 1.5% rests with the top ten. Treatment of the sample: about 20 received Ad26.COV2.S at low or high dose, single or two shots; about five received placebo; per-sample allocation not given. It was on day 63 after the first vaccine or placebo injection that samples were taken. Sequences were derived from peripheral blood, sampled in a trial of Ad26.COV2.S vaccine versus placebo. These receptors were obtained from a person aged 18 to 65 who received the Ad26.COV2.S COVID-19 vaccine or a placebo.

This chain connects TRBV18 to TRBJ2-1; 9 bases are a match to TRBD1. The CDR3 sequence is 18 residues long. The germline V gene has CDR1 KGHSH and CDR2 LQKENI. The ends lost 2 bases at V and 6 bases at J; junction bases unmatched: 14. The CDR3 sequence is CASSPLVVRQGGPNEQFF. The DNA for the CDR3 is TGTGCCAGCTCACCATTGGTTGTAAGACAGGGGGGTCCCAATGAGCAGTTCTTC.

This chain links TRBV7-2 with TRBJ2-5; 11 bases line up with TRBD2. Germline V CDR1 and CDR2: SGHTA, FQGNSA. V gave up 0 bases and J gave up 0 bases; unmatched junction bases: 6. CDR3 length equals 18 residues. This CDR3 is CASSLALIAGGNQETQYF. CDR3 in DNA: TGTGCCAGCAGCTTAGCCCTTATAGCGGGGGGGAACCAAGAGACCCAGTACTTC.

J is TRBJ2-7 and V is TRBV5-5, with TRBD1 matching over 12 bases. Germline values: CDR1 SGHKS, CDR2 YYEKEE (reference sequence). This CDR3 comprises 15 residues. V lost 4 bases, J lost 3 bases, and 5 bases stayed unmatched. CDR3 coding DNA: TGTGCCAGCAGCCGGGGACAGGGGGCGCTCTACGAGCAGTACTTC. This gives the protein CASSRGQGALYEQYF. Together with reference TRBV5-5 and TRBJ2-7, the CDR3 gives the full variable domain: DAGVTQSPTHLIKTRGQQVTLRCSPISGHKSVSWYQQVLGQGPQFIFQYYEKEERGRGNFPDRFSARQFPNYSSELNVNALLLGDSALYLCASSRGQGALYEQYFGPGTRLTVT.